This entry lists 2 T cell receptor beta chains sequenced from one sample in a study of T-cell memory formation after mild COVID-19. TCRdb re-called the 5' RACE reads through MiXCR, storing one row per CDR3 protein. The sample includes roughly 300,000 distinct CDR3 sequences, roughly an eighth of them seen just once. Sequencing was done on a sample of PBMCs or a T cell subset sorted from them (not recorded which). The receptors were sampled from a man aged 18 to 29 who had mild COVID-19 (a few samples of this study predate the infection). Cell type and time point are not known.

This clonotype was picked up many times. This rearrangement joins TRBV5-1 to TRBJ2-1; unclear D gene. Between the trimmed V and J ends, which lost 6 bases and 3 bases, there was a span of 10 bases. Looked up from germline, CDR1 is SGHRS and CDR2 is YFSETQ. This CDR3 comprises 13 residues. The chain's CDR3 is CASMRLSYNEQFF. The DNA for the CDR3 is TGCGCCAGCATGAGACTCAGCTACAATGAGCAGTTCTTC.

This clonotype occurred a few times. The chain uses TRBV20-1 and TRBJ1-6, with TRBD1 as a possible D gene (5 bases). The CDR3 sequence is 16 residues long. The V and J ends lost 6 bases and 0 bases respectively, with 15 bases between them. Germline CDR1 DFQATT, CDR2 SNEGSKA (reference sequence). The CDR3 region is CSATPVGGSYNSPLHF. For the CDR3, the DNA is TGCAGTGCAACTCCGGTTGGGGGCTCCTATAATTCACCCCTCCACTTT.